This T cell receptor beta chain came from a study of blood T cell repertoires in COVID-19. Study overall: The United States, Italy and Spain were the sources of the acute and convalescent COVID-19 samples. T cells, B-cell-depleted T cells, or PBMCs provided the cDNA or gDNA that served as material.

Germline V gene sequence: CDR1 SGHKS, CDR2 YYEKEE (reference sequence). This CDR3 is 13 amino acids long. The junction had 5 bases not matched to a gene; V was cut back by 2 bases and J by 11 bases. In the authors' workflow: Amplification of reference gene primers was used by the study to estimate nucleated cell counts. Only in-frame clones appear in the TCRdb table, and some are missing; sequencing was by immunoSEQ multiplex PCR. V and J calls and clone size are given by that table; D and trimming were obtained from the DNA. The top ten hold 7.5% to 8% of the sample, which has approximately 120,000 clones, more than 75% seen once. The sample holds one count of this clone.

The receptor was derived from a man aged 50 or older with acute or convalescent COVID-19. Sequenced sample: peripheral blood. V is TRBV5-5 and J is TRBJ2-7, with 12 positions matching TRBD2. CDR3 region: CASSFGLAGKKYF. The CDR3 nucleotides read TGTGCCAGCAGCTTCGGACTAGCGGGGAAAAAGTACTTC.